This T cell receptor (beta chain) was recovered during a study of blood T cell repertoires in COVID-19. About the research overall: The analysed material was cDNA or gDNA that came from T cells, B-cell-depleted T cells, or PBMCs.

This clone is a singleton in its sample. The CDR3 consists of 15 residues. Germline V gives CDR1 SGHTA, CDR2 FQGNSA. V lost 3 bases and J 4 bases, leaving 12 bases between the germline ends. Those enrolled in Seattle joined during active infection and were followed longitudinally afterward. Method: immunoSEQ multiplex PCR; TCRdb's copy keeps in-frame clones and lacks some. The sample carries about 130,000 clones, around nine tenths recorded once. This sequence was found in a woman aged 65 to 85 with COVID-19, enrolled during active disease. V usage is TRBV7-2 and J usage is TRBJ2-2, with D possibly being TRBD2 (5 bases). Sequenced input: peripheral blood. This chain's CDR3 is CASSFRGSSTGELFF. CDR3 nucleotide sequence: TGTGCCAGCAGCTTCCGGGGTTCCTCCACCGGGGAGCTGTTTTTT.